This is a list of T cell receptor beta chains from one sample in a study of T cells in Graves' hyperthyroidism and ophthalmopathy. MiXCR was run by TCRdb on the multiplex PCR reads, yielding one entry per CDR3 protein. The sample carries roughly 740,000 distinct CDR3 sequences, 15% to 20% recorded once. Sequencing was performed on blood. These receptors were collected from a man aged 18 to 30 with Graves' hyperthyroidism. The CDR3 runs from the conserved cysteine through the conserved F or W. Each record gives: J gene, D gene, V gene, CDR3 protein. D genes are given only for firm matches.

J gene: TRBJ2-1
D gene: .
V gene: TRBV3-1
CDR3 protein: CASSPKRSSYNEQIF

J gene: TRBJ2-3
D gene: TRBD2
V gene: TRBV7-9
CDR3 protein: CASSNLKTSGSPDTQYF

J gene: TRBJ1-1
D gene: TRBD1
V gene: TRBV28
CDR3 protein: CASRTGTEAFF

J gene: TRBJ1-1
D gene: .
V gene: TRBV3-1
CDR3 protein: CASSQERLSEAFF

J gene: TRBJ2-7
D gene: .
V gene: TRBV11-2
CDR3 protein: CASSFTYGSSYEQYF

J gene: TRBJ2-2
D gene: TRBD2
V gene: TRBV4-2
CDR3 protein: CASSQDLAGVFGELFF

J gene: TRBJ2-1
D gene: .
V gene: TRBV6-6
CDR3 protein: CASSYISSYNEQFF

J gene: TRBJ2-3
D gene: .
V gene: TRBV28
CDR3 protein: CASSFDLVYNTDTQYF

J gene: TRBJ2-7
D gene: .
V gene: TRBV4-1
CDR3 protein: CASSQEGGARSEQYF

J gene: TRBJ2-1
D gene: .
V gene: TRBV27
CDR3 protein: CASSSYWGAAEHEQFF

J gene: TRBJ2-3
D gene: TRBD2
V gene: TRBV28
CDR3 protein: CASSSPSGSVDTQYF

J gene: TRBJ1-5
D gene: .
V gene: TRBV12-3/TRBV12-4
CDR3 protein: CASSLGLGRKNQPQHF

J gene: TRBJ2-1
D gene: TRBD2
V gene: TRBV7-3
CDR3 protein: CASSLTGLAVSYNEQFF

J gene: TRBJ2-7
D gene: .
V gene: TRBV19
CDR3 protein: CASSIDGYEQYF

J gene: TRBJ2-3
D gene: TRBD2
V gene: TRBV11-2
CDR3 protein: CASSSGSGAYTDTQYF

J gene: TRBJ2-1
D gene: .
V gene: TRBV28
CDR3 protein: CASSLLLRGASGGSEQFF

J gene: TRBJ2-3
D gene: .
V gene: TRBV12-3/TRBV12-4
CDR3 protein: CAGSQGTDTQYF

J gene: TRBJ2-3
D gene: .
V gene: TRBV7-9
CDR3 protein: CASMKQGPGTDTQYF

J gene: TRBJ2-2
D gene: TRBD1
V gene: TRBV15
CDR3 protein: CATSAQGGNTGELFF

J gene: TRBJ2-1
D gene: .
V gene: TRBV28
CDR3 protein: CASSWRVRNNEQFF

J gene: TRBJ2-3
D gene: TRBD2
V gene: TRBV6-2/TRBV6-3
CDR3 protein: CASSYGLAGVSDTQYF

J gene: TRBJ1-1
D gene: .
V gene: TRBV12-3/TRBV12-4
CDR3 protein: CASSPVGPAAFF

J gene: TRBJ2-1
D gene: .
V gene: TRBV12-3/TRBV12-4
CDR3 protein: CASTMTRNNEQFF

J gene: TRBJ1-3
D gene: .
V gene: TRBV2
CDR3 protein: CASRTGPGNTIYF

J gene: TRBJ2-1
D gene: TRBD2
V gene: TRBV6-1
CDR3 protein: CASSSILAGDHNEQFF

J gene: TRBJ2-7
D gene: .
V gene: TRBV18
CDR3 protein: CASSPRRTGVYEQYF

J gene: TRBJ2-7
D gene: .
V gene: TRBV28
CDR3 protein: CASSLQSGNGGYEQYF

J gene: TRBJ2-5
D gene: .
V gene: TRBV12-3/TRBV12-4
CDR3 protein: CASSWDLEAQYF

J gene: TRBJ1-5
D gene: .
V gene: TRBV2
CDR3 protein: CASKDQGRGSNQPQHF

J gene: TRBJ1-3
D gene: .
V gene: TRBV30
CDR3 protein: CAWSVGISGNTIYF

J gene: TRBJ1-5
D gene: TRBD1
V gene: TRBV2
CDR3 protein: CASRTGNQPQHF

J gene: TRBJ2-7
D gene: .
V gene: TRBV9
CDR3 protein: CASSVRTGAYEQYF

J gene: TRBJ2-1
D gene: TRBD2
V gene: TRBV4-1
CDR3 protein: CASSQPRLAGAYNEQFF

J gene: TRBJ1-5
D gene: TRBD1
V gene: TRBV6-5
CDR3 protein: CASSYSRGTAPYSNQPQHF

J gene: TRBJ2-3
D gene: .
V gene: TRBV20-1
CDR3 protein: CSAPMGGSTDTQYF

J gene: TRBJ1-4
D gene: .
V gene: TRBV7-2
CDR3 protein: CASSLQRVTTNEKLFF

J gene: TRBJ1-6
D gene: .
V gene: TRBV3-1
CDR3 protein: CASSQKGAGHSSLHF

J gene: TRBJ2-1
D gene: .
V gene: TRBV20-1
CDR3 protein: CSARVVYSGTGYNEQFF

J gene: TRBJ2-7
D gene: .
V gene: TRBV12-3/TRBV12-4
CDR3 protein: CASSLTRGGEQYF

J gene: TRBJ2-5
D gene: TRBD1
V gene: TRBV6-1
CDR3 protein: CASRPDRGRLETQYF

J gene: TRBJ2-3
D gene: .
V gene: TRBV29-1
CDR3 protein: CSGTGRWGTDTQYF

J gene: TRBJ2-5
D gene: .
V gene: TRBV10-3
CDR3 protein: CAISESRAARGSGKLAIQETQYF

J gene: TRBJ2-5
D gene: .
V gene: TRBV12-5
CDR3 protein: CASGLGVTVETQYF

J gene: TRBJ2-7
D gene: .
V gene: TRBV20-1
CDR3 protein: CSAQDLTYEQYF

J gene: TRBJ2-7
D gene: TRBD2
V gene: TRBV15
CDR3 protein: CATSRDGRVEYEQYF

J gene: TRBJ1-2
D gene: .
V gene: TRBV10-1
CDR3 protein: CASSVASQGCKDGYTF

J gene: TRBJ2-1
D gene: TRBD2
V gene: TRBV20-1
CDR3 protein: CSARDPLAGRYRDNEQFF

J gene: TRBJ2-1
D gene: TRBD2
V gene: TRBV6-1
CDR3 protein: CASSYDYRLAAYNEQFF

J gene: TRBJ2-1
D gene: TRBD2
V gene: TRBV6-9
CDR3 protein: CASSYPAGANYEQFF

J gene: TRBJ2-1
D gene: TRBD2
V gene: TRBV18
CDR3 protein: CASSPSVRGGLSYNEQFF

J gene: TRBJ1-3
D gene: .
V gene: TRBV7-2
CDR3 protein: CASSVISGPGNTIYF

J gene: TRBJ2-3
D gene: .
V gene: TRBV20-1
CDR3 protein: CSARVGGTDTQYF

J gene: TRBJ2-7
D gene: TRBD2
V gene: TRBV29-1
CDR3 protein: CSVAGGGPRYEQYF

J gene: TRBJ2-2
D gene: .
V gene: TRBV5-4
CDR3 protein: CASSLEPGVYTGELFF

J gene: TRBJ1-5
D gene: .
V gene: TRBV28
CDR3 protein: CASSLFGVGGQPQHF